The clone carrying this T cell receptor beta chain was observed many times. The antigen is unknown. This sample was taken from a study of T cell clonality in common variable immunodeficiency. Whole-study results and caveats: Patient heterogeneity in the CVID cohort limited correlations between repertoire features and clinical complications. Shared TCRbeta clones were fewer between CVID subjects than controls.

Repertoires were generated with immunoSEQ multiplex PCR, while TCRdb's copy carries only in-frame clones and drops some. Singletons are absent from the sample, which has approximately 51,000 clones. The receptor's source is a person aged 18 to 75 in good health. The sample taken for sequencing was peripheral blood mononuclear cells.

The CDR3 loop reads CASSLRHRNEKLFF. The covered CDR3 bases are TGTGCCAGCAGTTTAAGGCACAGGAATGAAAAA. This chain links TRBV12-3 or TRBV12-4 with TRBJ1-4; TRBD1 is a possible D gene (5 bases). The CDR3 end falls 3 residues outside the read, so it is completed with the germline J gene. The CDR3 extends over 14 amino acids. Deletions cut 2 bases from V and 5 bases from J, with 9 bases between.